The T cell receptor (beta chain) under discussion was sequenced for a study of glioma-infiltrating T cells after dendritic cell vaccination. At the level of the study: Glioblastoma patients came from Phase I and II dendritic cell vaccination trials.

Amplification used 60 V beta primers and 13 J beta primers. This table comes from immunoSEQ multiplex PCR, and its TCRdb copy is limited to in-frame clones, with some not included. The sample records roughly 80,000 clones, roughly 84% being singletons. In regard to this clone: The antigen is unknown.

Regarding the study as a whole: TCR clonality showed no direct relationship with survival.

Time point here: after dendritic cell vaccination, including at tumor progression/relapse. Per the germline V gene, CDR1 is KGHSH and CDR2 is LQKENI. Trimming removed 6 bases from V and 5 bases from J; junction bases left unmatched: 10. This CDR3 is built from 15 residues. The TCR comes from a human donor with glioblastoma. The chain recombines TRBV18 with TRBJ2-7; 10 nucleotides match TRBD1. The specimen comprised blood, sampled after dendritic cell vaccination. The CDR3 DNA follows: TGTGCCAGCTCTCCTAGACAGGGGGCGCAGAACGAGCAGTACTTC. Residues: CASSPRQGAQNEQYF.